The 27 T cell receptor beta chains listed next were all sequenced from one sample in a study of T cells in Graves' hyperthyroidism and ophthalmopathy. RNA transcripts were the template for amplifying TCR beta CDR3 regions. The HTBI set primed first-round TCR CDR3 RT-PCR. TCRdb re-called the multiplex PCR reads with MiXCR, one entry per CDR3 protein. The sample lists a few hundred thousand distinct CDR3 sequences, about 46% occurring once. Sequenced: peripheral blood or thyroid tissue (not recorded which). The receptor source for this set is an adult woman with Graves' disease, either hyperthyroidism or ophthalmopathy (not recorded which).

V gene TRBV6-5 combines with J gene TRBJ1-6; D gene uncertain. From germline, CDR1 is MNHEY and CDR2 SVGAGI. Trimming cost V 3 bases and J 6 bases, with 9 bases left between them. There are 14 residues in the CDR3. The CDR3 nucleotides read TGTGCCAGCAGTTATCTACAAATTAATTCACCCCTCCACTTT. This codes for CASSYLQINSPLHF.

The chain is built from TRBV12-3 or TRBV12-4 and TRBJ1-2, with unresolved D. The CDR3 is 15 residues long. The V end was cut by 0 bases, the J end by 3 bases, with 11 bases between. In DNA form, the CDR3 reads TGTGCCAGCAGTTTAGCCGGTAGTCATCACTATGGCTACACCTTC. Protein sequence: CASSLAGSHHYGYTF.

The genes are TRBV7-9 and TRBJ2-7, with D possibly TRBD1 on 6 matching bases. Trimming took 4 bases from V and 3 from J, leaving 13 bases between them. Per the germline V gene, CDR1 is SEHNR and CDR2 is FQNEAQ (reference sequence). The CDR3 contains 14 residues. The CDR3 DNA sequence: TGTGCCAGCAGCTCTGACGGGACACTCTACGAGCAGTACTTC. Protein sequence: CASSSDGTLYEQYF.

The chain links TRBV15 to TRBJ2-5; the D gene is possibly TRBD1 (7 bases). Germline V gene sequence: CDR1 LNHNV, CDR2 YYDKDF (reference sequence). The V end was cut by 1 base, the J end by 7 bases, with 16 bases between. This CDR3 has 15 amino acids. The CDR3 loop is CATSRGREPGGTQYF. In DNA form, the CDR3 reads TGTGCCACCAGCAGAGGGCGGGAACCAGGGGGGACCCAGTACTTC.

This chain joins TRBV11-2 and TRBJ1-3; a weak D match, TRBD1 (6 bases). V gave up 6 bases and J gave up 5 bases, with 17 bases separating them. Germline assignment: CDR1 SGHAT and CDR2 FQNNGV. This CDR3 has 15 amino acids. For the CDR3, the DNA is TGTGCCAGCAGACCGAGGGACATCGGAAGAAACACCATATATTTT. Translating gives CASRPRDIGRNTIYF.

In this sample, this clonotype turned up many times. The J gene is TRBJ2-5, the V gene TRBV9; no reliable D call. This CDR3 spans 14 amino acids. Germline CDR1 is SGDLS and CDR2 is YYNGEE. The V gene lost 2 bases and the J gene lost 2 bases, with 10 bases spanning the gap. The CDR3 coding sequence is TGTGCCAGCAGCGTTTTAGGTATTCAAGAGACCCAGTACTTC. Its translation is CASSVLGIQETQYF. Combining the CDR3 with reference TRBV9 and TRBJ2-5 gives the whole variable domain DSGVTQTPKHLITATGQRVTLRCSPRSGDLSVYWYQQSLDQGLQFLIQYYNGEERAKGNILERFSAQQFPDLHSELNLSSLELGDSALYFCASSVLGIQETQYFGPGTRLLVL.

V usage is TRBV2 and J usage is TRBJ2-2; no clear D. V was trimmed by 4 bases and J by 6 bases, leaving 12 bases between them. CDR1 and CDR2 from the germline V gene are SNHLY and FYNNEI. The CDR3 sequence is 14 residues long. Here the CDR3 DNA reads TGTGCCAGCAGTGTCGGGTCCGCCGCCGGGGAGCTGTTTTTT. Amino acid sequence: CASSVGSAAGELFF.

The gene calls are TRBV5-1 and TRBJ2-2; D might be TRBD2 (6 bases). The germline V gene encodes CDR1 SGHRS and CDR2 YFSETQ. The V end lost 0 bases, the J end lost 7 bases, and 7 bases lay between the germline ends. The CDR3 is made up of 13 amino acids. The CDR3 is CASSLETSGELFF. Here the CDR3 DNA reads TGCGCCAGCAGCTTGGAGACTAGCGGGGAGCTGTTTTTT.

The chain recombines TRBV15 with TRBJ1-1; D gene uncertain. Per the germline V gene, CDR1 is LNHNV and CDR2 is YYDKDF (reference sequence). The CDR3 loop spans 17 amino acids. With 0 bases removed from V and 0 bases from J, the gap between germline ends came to 14 bases. CDR3: CATSRDRQVGVNTEAFF. DNA for the CDR3: TGTGCCACCAGCAGAGATCGCCAGGTCGGAGTGAACACTGAAGCTTTCTTT.

This clonotype was counted at least ten times. The rearrangement joins TRBV13 to TRBJ2-7; 11 positions match TRBD2. Per the germline V gene, CDR1 is PRHDT and CDR2 is FYEKMQ (reference sequence). The CDR3 is 15 amino acids. V dropped 5 bases and J dropped 3; count of bases not matched to a gene: 6. The CDR3 bases are TGTGCCAGCAGCCCCGCGGGACTAGCGGTCTACGAGCAGTACTTC. It specifies CASSPAGLAVYEQYF.

This clonotype was counted only a few times. The CDR3 sequence is CAEGQIGSPLHF. Written as DNA, the CDR3 is TGTGCCGAGGGGCAGATTGGTTCACCCCTCCACTTT. V and J are TRBV7-2 and TRBJ1-6; a weak D match, TRBD1 (5 bases). This CDR3 region has 12 residues. CDR1 is SGHTA, CDR2 FQGNSA, per germline. The germline V and J ends were trimmed by 11 bases and 9 bases, with 14 bases remaining between them.

DNA of the CDR3: TGCAGCGTTACGGACTCCGCTTTGGGGGAGCAGTACTTC. This gives the protein CSVTDSALGEQYF. The chain links TRBV29-1 to TRBJ2-7, with D perhaps matching TRBD2 (5 bases). The CDR3 runs to 13 residues. The germline V gene has CDR1 SQVTM and CDR2 ANQGSEA. V was cut by 5 bases and J by 7 bases, with 18 bases left in between.

This clonotype was detected ten times or more. This sequence joins TRBV12-5 and TRBJ2-5; TRBD1 matches at 10 bases. Trimming removed 1 base from V and 4 bases from J; junction bases left unmatched: 3. The CDR3 spans 15 residues. The germline CDR1 and CDR2 sequences are LGHNT and FRNRAP. CDR3: CASGLATGGRETQYF. The CDR3 DNA sequence: TGTGCTAGTGGTTTGGCGACAGGGGGCAGAGAGACCCAGTACTTC.

This clonotype showed up many times. The rearrangement uses TRBV28 and TRBJ2-5; 7 bases are shared with TRBD2. CDR1 and CDR2 from the germline V gene are MDHEN and SYDVKM. Unmatched junction bases numbered 4, after V lost 6 bases and J lost 0 bases. The CDR3 spans 14 residues. The CDR3 nucleotides are TGTGCCAGCAGCGCCGGGAGGAACCAAGAGACCCAGTACTTC. Its protein is CASSAGRNQETQYF.

Regarding this clonotype: A junction boundary mismatches the germline segment, possibly from a read error. The rearrangement links TRBV2 to TRBJ1-1; perhaps TRBD1 as D (5 bases). This CDR3 is built from 14 residues. Per germline, CDR1 SNHLY and CDR2 FYNNEI. The CDR3 spells CASSRTMGNTKAFF. DNA for the CDR3: TGCGCCAGCAGCAGGACAATGGGGAACACTAAAGCTTTCTTT.

This chain links TRBV7-6 with TRBJ1-5; TRBD1 might be the D (5 bases). Germline CDR1 and CDR2: SGHVS and FNYEAQ. Trimming pared 5 bases from V and 2 bases from J, leaving 13 bases between. This CDR3 has 15 amino acids. The CDR3 loop reads CASSPAGAGNQPQHF. The CDR3 coding sequence is TGTGCCAGCAGCCCGGCCGGGGCGGGCAATCAGCCCCAGCATTTT.

This clonotype has a single count. The CDR3 DNA sequence: TGCAGCGTTGATGGCAGATTAGGCACTGAAGCTTTCTTT. Its translation: CSVDGRLGTEAFF. The chain joins TRBV29-1 to TRBJ1-1; D gene ambiguous. The ends were cut back, 3 bases at V and 4 bases at J, with 12 bases in the middle. CDR3 size: 13 residues. Germline V lookup: CDR1 SQVTM, CDR2 ANQGSEA.

With respect to this clonotype: Just one base apart from a much larger clone, this may be a read error. The V call is TRBV6-1, the J call TRBJ2-6, with 13 bases lining up with TRBD2. Germline V CDR1 and CDR2: MNHNS, SASEGT. The CDR3 is 17 amino acids. CDR3: CASRRTSGSSGANVPTF. As DNA, the CDR3 is TGTGCCAGCAGGAGGACTAGCGGGAGCTCTGGGGCCAACGTCCCGACTTTC.

This clonotype was counted a few times. Sequence at one end of the junction differs from germline and may be a read error. The J gene is TRBJ2-7, the V gene TRBV15; no reliable D call. The CDR3 extends over 14 amino acids. Germline CDR1 reads LNHNV; CDR2 reads YYDKDF (reference sequence). Here the CDR3 reads CATSRDLGSHEQYF. The CDR3 coding sequence is TGTGCCACCAGCAGAGATCTGGGCTCCCACGAGCAGTACTTC.

The chain uses TRBV28 and TRBJ1-5; D unresolved. V was trimmed by 7 bases and J by 4 bases, leaving 8 bases between them. CDR1 is MDHEN, CDR2 SYDVKM, per germline. The CDR3 is 12 residues long. CDR3 in amino acids: CASMEENQPQHF. As DNA, the CDR3 is TGTGCCAGCATGGAAGAAAATCAGCCCCAGCATTTT.

The chain carries TRBV2 and TRBJ1-5, with D perhaps matching TRBD1 (5 bases). Germline V gene lookup returns CDR1 SNHLY and CDR2 FYNNEI. Trimming took 3 bases from V and 4 from J, leaving 7 bases between them. The CDR3 loop spans 13 amino acids. The chain's CDR3 is CASSDRENQPQHF. DNA of the CDR3: TGTGCCAGCAGTGACAGGGAAAATCAGCCCCAGCATTTT.

The chain is built from TRBV12-3 or TRBV12-4 and TRBJ2-7; tentative D call: TRBD1 (6 bases). V dropped 6 bases and J dropped 2 bases, with 11 bases sitting between them. The CDR3 covers 13 residues. The CDR3 reads CASRLGQTYEQYF. In DNA form, the CDR3 reads TGTGCCAGCAGACTCGGACAGACCTACGAGCAGTACTTC.

The chain carries TRBV2 and TRBJ2-5; 9 bases agree with TRBD1. Germline CDR1 reads SNHLY; CDR2 reads FYNNEI. The CDR3 covers 14 residues. With V trimmed by 8 bases and J by 2 bases, 6 bases remained unmatched. The CDR3 DNA follows: TGTGCCAGCCTCAGGGACAGGGTTCAAGAGACCCAGTACTTC. Translating it yields CASLRDRVQETQYF.

The rearrangement links TRBV2 to TRBJ2-5; D call uncertain. Germline lookup yields CDR1 SNHLY and CDR2 FYNNEI. The CDR3 consists of 16 residues. The V end was cut by 0 bases, the J end by 7 bases, with 18 bases between. The CDR3 reads CASSEAPATLGGTQYF. CDR3 sequence (DNA): TGTGCCAGCAGTGAAGCGCCGGCCACCCTTGGCGGGACCCAGTACTTC.

This clonotype has ten or more counts. The J gene is TRBJ1-4, the V gene TRBV29-1, with 9 bases aligning to TRBD1. The trim removed 4 bases at V and 4 bases at J, leaving 7 bases unmatched. From germline, CDR1 is SQVTM and CDR2 ANQGSEA. This CDR3 spans 15 amino acids. This chain's CDR3 is CSVGVSGQGNEKLFF. For the CDR3, the DNA is TGCAGCGTTGGAGTATCGGGACAGGGTAATGAAAAACTGTTTTTT.

This clonotype was recorded a few times. The chain carries TRBV10-3 and TRBJ2-7, with D uncertain. The CDR3 spans 12 residues. Trimming removed 8 bases at V and 6 bases at J, with 14 bases between. The V gene's germline CDR1 is ENHRY and CDR2 SYGVKD. CDR3 protein: CAIGKGSSEQYF. CDR3 nucleotide sequence: TGTGCCATCGGGAAGGGTTCGAGCGAGCAGTACTTC.

This clonotype occurred many times. The V call is TRBV6-6, the J call TRBJ2-5, with TRBD2 identical over 10 bases. The J segment lost 12 bases and the V segment lost 6 bases, leaving 7 bases of the junction unmatched. Germline CDR1 is MNHNY and CDR2 is SVGAGI (reference sequence). The CDR3 has 12 amino acids. The CDR3 DNA sequence: TGTGCCAGCAGCCAGACCCTAGCGGGAGAGTACTTC. It translates to CASSQTLAGEYF.